This is a list of T cell receptor beta chains from one sample in a study of shared clonotypes between healthy human individuals. TCRdb's copy holds only in-frame clones and misses some; the assay was immunoSEQ multiplex PCR. The table records approximately 810,000 clones, approximately 92% of them present only once. Sequenced material: naive CD8+ T cells sorted from blood. The receptors come from a man aged 25-40 years in good health. The CDR3 runs from the conserved cysteine through the conserved F or W. D genes are given only for firm matches. The size entry is marked missing in some rows and otherwise reads once, few, many or a size class.

TRBV28	TRBD1	TRBJ2-1	once	14	TGTGCCAGCAGTTTCCGGGACAGGGAGGATGAGCAGTTCTTC	CASSFRDREDEQFF
TRBV6-5	-	TRBJ2-7	-	14	TGTGCCAGCAGTTACACACCCGCGGGCTACGAGCAGTACTTC	CASSYTPAGYEQYF
TRBV27	-	TRBJ1-3	-	13	TGTGCCAGCAGCATAGCAGTGGGAAACACCATATATTTT	CASSIAVGNTIYF
TRBV27	-	TRBJ2-3	-	15	TGTGCCAGCAGACCGAGAACAGGGAGCACAGATACGCAGTATTTT	CASRPRTGSTDTQYF
TRBV9	-	TRBJ2-1	-	15	TGTGCCAGCAGCCCCTTCAAGGGTTCTTACAATGAGCAGTTCTTC	CASSPFKGSYNEQFF
TRBV28	-	TRBJ1-4	-	17	TGTGCCAGCAGCCCACCCCCTAGGCATTCAGCTAATGAAAAACTGTTTTTT	CASSPPPRHSANEKLFF
TRBV7-9	TRBD2	TRBJ2-1	-	16	TGTGCCAGCAGCTCTACTAGCGGGAGGTTTTACAATGAGCAGTTCTTC	CASSSTSGRFYNEQFF
TRBV29-1	-	TRBJ2-7	-	12	TGCAGCGCCCGGACCCAGAAGGGCGAGCAGTACTTC	CSARTQKGEQYF
TRBV7-9	-	TRBJ1-2	once	18	TGTGCCAGCAGCTTGGGGACGGGGGCAGGTTCTTCTAACTATGGCTACACCTTC	CASSLGTGAGSSNYGYTF
TRBV7-2	-	TRBJ2-1	-	11	TGTGCCAGCAGCCTCAACAATGAGCAGTTCTTC	CASSLNNEQFF
TRBV6-1	TRBD1	TRBJ2-2	-	15	TGTGCCAGCAGTGAAGACAGGGGGAGCACCGGGGAGCTGTTTTTT	CASSEDRGSTGELFF
TRBV11-2	-	TRBJ2-7	-	13	TGTGCCAGCAGCCCCCGGACCGCCTACGAGCAGTACTTC	CASSPRTAYEQYF
TRBV27	-	TRBJ2-1	-	17	TGTGCCAGCCCCCCGGCTGGAGGATACGCCTTGCCCGATGAGCAGTTCTTC	CASPPAGGYALPDEQFF
TRBV30	-	TRBJ2-3	-	15	TGTGCCTGGAGTGTACTAGGGGCGGGCACAGATACGCAGTATTTT	CAWSVLGAGTDTQYF
TRBV9	-	TRBJ2-5	-	15	TGTGCCAGCAGCGTAGCGGGAGAAGGAGTAGAGACCCAGTACTTC	CASSVAGEGVETQYF
TRBV6-5	-	TRBJ2-5	-	13	TGTGCCAGCAGTGGCGGAAACCAAGAGACCCAGTACTTC	CASSGGNQETQYF